The 8 T cell receptor beta chains listed next were all sequenced from one sample in a study of cytomegalovirus exposure and HLA in healthy donors. It was with 60 Vbeta and 13 Jbeta primers that the PCR ran. Here immunoSEQ multiplex PCR was the method, and the copy in TCRdb shows in-frame clones only, minus some. The data show 100,000 to 150,000 clones, 74% seen once. Material for sequencing was PBMCs. The origin of the receptors is a man aged 35-49 years in good health and CMV-seropositive.

Of note for this clone: Other nucleotide sequences from this sample produce the same CDR3. The chain couples TRBV6-5 to TRBJ1-1; maybe TRBD1 (5 bases). The germline V gene has CDR1 MNHEY and CDR2 SVGAGI. Trimming pared 2 bases from V and 0 bases from J, leaving 7 bases between. The CDR3 has 14 amino acids. Here the CDR3 reads CASSYDRMNTEAFF. The CDR3 coding sequence is TGTGCCAGCAGTTACGACAGAATGAACACTGAAGCTTTCTTT.

The chain combines TRBV2 with TRBJ2-7; possibly TRBD1 for D (6 bases). CDR1 is SNHLY, CDR2 FYNNEI, per germline. This CDR3 is 11 amino acids long. Trimming stripped 4 bases from V and 6 bases from J, with 7 bases between. The CDR3 sequence is CASSARGEQYF. The CDR3 nucleotides read TGTGCCAGCAGTGCCAGGGGCGAGCAGTACTTC. Looking up the rest from reference TRBV2 and TRBJ2-7 gives the full variable domain: EPEVTQTPSHQVTQMGQEVILRCVPISNHLYFYWYRQILGQKVEFLVSFYNNEISEKSEIFDDQFSVERPDGSNFTLKIRSTKLEDSAMYFCASSARGEQYFGPGTRLTVT.

This clone has a single count. The chain links TRBV5-4 to TRBJ1-5; tentatively, D is TRBD1 (6 bases). CDR1 is SGHNT, CDR2 YYREEE, per germline (reference sequence). There are 15 residues in the CDR3. Trimming left V 0 bases short and J 2 bases short, with 9 bases between. The CDR3 nucleotides read TGTGCCAGCAGCTTGGGACCAGGGGGCAATCAGCCCCAGCATTTT. This codes for CASSLGPGGNQPQHF.

V is TRBV7-8 and J is TRBJ1-5; a possible D gene is TRBD1 (6 bases). Looked up from germline, CDR1 is SGHVS and CDR2 is FQNEAQ. There are 15 residues in the CDR3. V was clipped by 2 bases and J by 6 bases, with 14 bases between them. Here the CDR3 reads CASSLMVQGGQPQHF. CDR3 sequence (DNA): TGTGCCAGCAGCTTAATGGTACAGGGTGGTCAGCCCCAGCATTTT.

This sequence joins TRBV6-4 and TRBJ1-5; TRBD1 might be the D (5 bases). Trimming pared 7 bases from V and 6 bases from J, leaving 7 bases between. Germline loops: CDR1 MRHNA, CDR2 SNTAGT. The CDR3 totals 11 residues. The CDR3 loop is CASKQVQPQHF. CDR3 DNA sequence: TGTGCCAGCAAACAGGTTCAGCCCCAGCATTTT.

This clone occurred once. The chain links TRBV5-6 to TRBJ2-5, with 10 bases matching TRBD1. CDR3 length: 16 residues. The trim removed 4 bases at V and 2 bases at J, leaving 8 bases unmatched. CDR1 and CDR2 from the germline V gene are SGHDT and YYEEEE. The CDR3 here is CASSPDRGLRQETQYF. The CDR3 coding sequence is TGTGCCAGCAGCCCAGACAGGGGGCTAAGACAAGAGACCCAGTACTTC.

This clone occurred a few times. The chain employs TRBV5-5 and TRBJ2-6; unclear D gene. The CDR3 is 17 residues long. Trimming stripped 1 base from V and 1 base from J, with 12 bases between. CDR1 SGHKS and CDR2 YYEKEE come from the germline V gene (reference sequence). This CDR3 is CASSLTVSGSGANVLTF. The CDR3 DNA is TGTGCCAGCAGCTTGACAGTGTCAGGTTCTGGGGCCAACGTCCTGACTTTC.

V usage is TRBV29-1 and J usage is TRBJ1-5, with 8 nucleotides matching TRBD1. With 4 bases clipped from V and 4 bases from J, the junction kept 3 bases outside the gene matches. This CDR3 contains 13 residues. CDR1 and CDR2 (germline): SQVTM, ANQGSEA. Written as DNA, the CDR3 is TGCAGCGTTGGCGACAGGGGTAATCAGCCCCAGCATTTT. Translated: CSVGDRGNQPQHF.